This T cell receptor beta chain was sequenced in a study of patients and donors after allogeneic stem cell transplantation. One entry per CDR3 protein results from TCRdb running MiXCR on the RT-PCR reads. The table records 85,000 to 90,000 distinct CDR3 sequences, roughly 52% of them present only once. The V end lost 3 bases, the J end lost 4 bases, and 8 bases lay between the germline ends. This CDR3 contains 13 residues. Germline-derived CDR1 and CDR2 are SGHTA and FQGNSA. This sequence joins TRBV7-2 and TRBJ2-3; D call uncertain. Sequenced input: blood, either unsorted or a sorted T cell fraction (not recorded which). This receptor was identified in a human donor who was either an allogeneic HSCT recipient or a stem cell or donor lymphocyte infusion donor (not recorded which). It is not recorded whose cells these are; they may come from a transplant donor. CDR3 protein: CASSFSAPDTQYF. The CDR3 DNA follows: TGTGCCAGCAGCTTTTCAGCCCCAGATACGCAGTATTTT.